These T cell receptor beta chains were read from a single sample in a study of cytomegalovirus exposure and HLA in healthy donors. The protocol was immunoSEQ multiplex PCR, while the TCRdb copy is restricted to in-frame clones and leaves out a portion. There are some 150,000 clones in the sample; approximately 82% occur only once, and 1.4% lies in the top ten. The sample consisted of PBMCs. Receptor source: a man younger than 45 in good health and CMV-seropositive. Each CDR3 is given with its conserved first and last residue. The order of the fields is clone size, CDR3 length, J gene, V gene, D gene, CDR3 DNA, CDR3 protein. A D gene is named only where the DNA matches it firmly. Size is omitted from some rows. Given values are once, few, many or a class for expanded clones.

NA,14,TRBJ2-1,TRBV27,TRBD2,TGTGCCAGCGGTAGCGGGAGGTCCTACAATGAGCAGTTCTTC,CASGSGRSYNEQFF
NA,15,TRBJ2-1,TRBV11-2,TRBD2,TGTGCCAGCAGCTTTAGCGGGAGCTCCTACAATGAGCAGTTCTTC,CASSFSGSSYNEQFF
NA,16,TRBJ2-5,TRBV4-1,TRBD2,TGCGCCAGCAGCCCCTGGGGTAGCGGGGGAACGGAGACCCAGTACTTC,CASSPWGSGGTETQYF
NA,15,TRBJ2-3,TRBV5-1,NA,TGCGCCAGCAGCTTTGCCCGCGCTAGCACAGATACGCAGTATTTT,CASSFARASTDTQYF
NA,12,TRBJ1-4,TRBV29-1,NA,TGCAGCGTCATAGGGGATGATGAAAAACTGTTTTTT,CSVIGDDEKLFF
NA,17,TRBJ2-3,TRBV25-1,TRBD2,TGTGCCAGCAGTGAGCCGTGGCTAGCGGGGCACACAGATACGCAGTATTTT,CASSEPWLAGHTDTQYF
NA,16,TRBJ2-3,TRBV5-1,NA,TGCGCCAGCAGCTTGAACGCGGGCTCTAGCACAGATACGCAGTATTTT,CASSLNAGSSTDTQYF
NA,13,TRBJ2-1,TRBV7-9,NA,TGTGCCAGCAGCCCACAGATATTGAATGAGCAGTTCTTC,CASSPQILNEQFF
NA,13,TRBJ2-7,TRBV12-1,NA,TGTGCCAGCAGTTTTATAATAAGCCACGAGCAGTACTTC,CASSFIISHEQYF
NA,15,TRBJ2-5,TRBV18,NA,TGTGCCAGCTCACCTTTGGGGGCGCGGGTAGAGACCCAGTACTTC,CASSPLGARVETQYF
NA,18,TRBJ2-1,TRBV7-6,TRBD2,TGTGCCAGTAAAGGGGGACTAGCTCAGAACGGCTCCTACAATGAGCAGTTCTTC,CASKGGLAQNGSYNEQFF
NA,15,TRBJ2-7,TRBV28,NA,TGTGCCAGCAGTGAAGGGGTTAGAGCCTCCTACGAGCAGTACTTC,CASSEGVRASYEQYF
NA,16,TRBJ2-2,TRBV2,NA,TGTGCCAGCAGTGAAGCCGGGCAGGGTCGGACCGGGGAGCTGTTTTTT,CASSEAGQGRTGELFF
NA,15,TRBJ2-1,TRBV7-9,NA,TGTGCCAGCAGCTTAGGGGGGGGGCCGGGGGATGAGCAGTTCTTC,CASSLGGGPGDEQFF
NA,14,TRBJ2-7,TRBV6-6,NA,TGTGCCAGCAGTAATCCCCCGGGACTGGGGGAGCAGTACTTC,CASSNPPGLGEQYF
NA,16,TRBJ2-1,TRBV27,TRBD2,TGTGCCAGCCGCCGACTAGCGGGGGGTAACAACAATGAGCAGTTCTTC,CASRRLAGGNNNEQFF
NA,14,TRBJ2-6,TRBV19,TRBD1,TGTGCCACCCAACAGGGGACTGGGGCCAACGTCCTGACTTTC,CATQQGTGANVLTF
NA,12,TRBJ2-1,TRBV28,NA,TGTGCCAGCAGTTTGGGGGCCAATGAGCAGTTCTTC,CASSLGANEQFF
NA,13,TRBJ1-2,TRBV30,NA,TGTGCCTGGACACAAACAGGGTGGGATGGCTACACCTTC,CAWTQTGWDGYTF
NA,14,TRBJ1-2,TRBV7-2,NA,TGTGCCAGCAGCTCGGACACGACTAACTATGGCTACACCTTC,CASSSDTTNYGYTF
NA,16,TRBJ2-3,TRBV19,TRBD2,TGTGCCAGTAGTCCCCGGACTAGCCGGAGCACAGATACGCAGTATTTT,CASSPRTSRSTDTQYF
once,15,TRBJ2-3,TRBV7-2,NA,TGTGCCAGCAGCTTAATGGCGGGGCGCACAGATACGCAGTATTTT,CASSLMAGRTDTQYF
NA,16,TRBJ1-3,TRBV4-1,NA,TGCGCCAGCAGCCAAGCCTCCGAGGGAGTTGGAAACACCATATATTTT,CASSQASEGVGNTIYF
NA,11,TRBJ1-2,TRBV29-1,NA,TGCAGCGTCGGGGATTTCTATGGCTACACCTTC,CSVGDFYGYTF